This T cell receptor (beta chain) is drawn from a study of technical replicates of blood from a handful of donors. Libraries were prepared by immunoSEQ multiplex PCR; TCRdb keeps only in-frame clonotypes and omits some of them. The sample holds 55,000 to 75,000 clones, about 94% seen once. This CDR3 has 15 amino acids. Sequenced material: PBMCs. The rearrangement links TRBV12-1 to TRBJ2-7; TRBD1, the table's D call, was not compared with the DNA. TRBV12-1 is shown as a pseudogene. The receptor's source is a human donor in good health. Some clones in this sample may be carry-over from other donors' samples. The CDR3 protein is CATAPTDRVAYEQYF. The CDR3 DNA reads TGTGCCACCGCACCAACGGACAGGGTGGCCTACGAGCAGTACTTC.